The rows below give T cell receptor beta chains drawn from one sample of a study of cytomegalovirus exposure and HLA in healthy donors. Sequenced by immunoSEQ multiplex PCR; TCRdb stores in-frame clones only, minus some. This table has some 110,000 clones, 13% to 15% appearing once. Sequencing was carried out using PBMCs. The receptors derive from a female donor in good health and CMV-seronegative. Both conserved end residues are part of each CDR3. The D gene is left open where the match is weak. Size values are once, few and many counts, or a class for expanded clones, and some rows have none.

d_gene: NA
v_gene: TRBV5-1
len: 16
abundance: few
j_gene: TRBJ2-5
CDR3aa: CASSLSPIGAVETQYF
CDR3nt: TGCGCCAGCAGCTTGTCGCCTATAGGGGCGGTAGAGACCCAGTACTTC

d_gene: NA
v_gene: TRBV29-1
len: 13
abundance: NA
j_gene: TRBJ2-7
CDR3aa: CSVRGGSGSEQYF
CDR3nt: TGCAGCGTACGAGGAGGGTCCGGAAGCGAGCAGTACTTC

d_gene: NA
v_gene: TRBV4-3
len: 15
abundance: few
j_gene: TRBJ2-7
CDR3aa: CASSLAPAQVYEQYF
CDR3nt: TGCGCCAGCAGCCTCGCCCCGGCCCAGGTCTACGAGCAGTACTTC

d_gene: TRBD1
v_gene: TRBV30
len: 14
abundance: NA
j_gene: TRBJ2-7
CDR3aa: CAWSTGTGSYEQYF
CDR3nt: TGTGCCTGGAGTACCGGGACAGGGTCCTACGAGCAGTACTTC

d_gene: NA
v_gene: TRBV5-6
len: 16
abundance: NA
j_gene: TRBJ2-3
CDR3aa: CASSLPTGPSTDTQYF
CDR3nt: TGTGCCAGCAGCTTACCGACAGGCCCTAGCACAGATACGCAGTATTTT

d_gene: TRBD1
v_gene: TRBV6-5
len: 15
abundance: few
j_gene: TRBJ1-5
CDR3aa: CASGTVDGSNQPQHF
CDR3nt: TGTGCCAGTGGGACAGTGGATGGTAGCAATCAGCCCCAGCATTTT

d_gene: NA
v_gene: TRBV9
len: 15
abundance: NA
j_gene: TRBJ1-1
CDR3aa: CASSAHPGTSNEAFF
CDR3nt: TGTGCCAGCAGCGCTCATCCCGGGACAAGCAATGAAGCTTTCTTT

d_gene: NA
v_gene: TRBV7-9
len: 12
abundance: few
j_gene: TRBJ1-1
CDR3aa: CASSIGGGEAFF
CDR3nt: TGTGCCAGCAGCATAGGCGGGGGTGAAGCTTTCTTT

d_gene: NA
v_gene: TRBV4-1
len: 15
abundance: NA
j_gene: TRBJ1-2
CDR3aa: CASSQSPRLNYGYTF
CDR3nt: TGCGCCAGCAGCCAGTCGCCCCGACTTAACTATGGCTACACCTTC

d_gene: NA
v_gene: TRBV19
len: 14
abundance: NA
j_gene: TRBJ2-1
CDR3aa: CASSIDEGGIVKFF
CDR3nt: TGTGCCAGTAGTATAGATGAGGGAGGAATAGTTAAGTTCTTC

d_gene: TRBD2
v_gene: TRBV2
len: 14
abundance: few
j_gene: TRBJ2-4
CDR3aa: CASTYTGTSPIQYF
CDR3nt: TGTGCCAGCACCTATACCGGGACTAGTCCCATTCAGTACTTC

d_gene: TRBD1
v_gene: TRBV9
len: 14
abundance: NA
j_gene: TRBJ1-2
CDR3aa: CASSPQTGNYGYTF
CDR3nt: TGTGCCAGCAGCCCCCAGACAGGGAACTATGGCTACACCTTC

d_gene: NA
v_gene: TRBV2
len: 14
abundance: NA
j_gene: TRBJ1-6
CDR3aa: CASSLDSINSPLHF
CDR3nt: TGTGCCAGCAGTCTAGACAGTATTAATTCACCCCTCCACTTT

d_gene: TRBD2
v_gene: TRBV5-4
len: 15
abundance: few
j_gene: TRBJ2-1
CDR3aa: CASSLVGLANNEQFF
CDR3nt: TGTGCCAGCAGCTTGGTTGGACTAGCGAATAATGAGCAGTTCTTC

d_gene: NA
v_gene: TRBV5-6
len: 13
abundance: NA
j_gene: TRBJ2-7
CDR3aa: CASSLGQTNEQYF
CDR3nt: TGTGCCAGCAGCTTAGGACAGACCAACGAGCAGTACTTC

d_gene: TRBD1
v_gene: TRBV10-3
len: 15
abundance: NA
j_gene: TRBJ1-5
CDR3aa: CAISGGTGGNQPQHF
CDR3nt: TGTGCCATCAGTGGGGGGACAGGGGGCAATCAGCCCCAGCATTTT

d_gene: TRBD1
v_gene: TRBV28
len: 16
abundance: NA
j_gene: TRBJ1-3
CDR3aa: CASSFGTGNSGNTIYF
CDR3nt: TGTGCCAGCAGCTTCGGGACAGGGAACTCTGGAAACACCATATATTTT

d_gene: TRBD1
v_gene: TRBV4-3
len: 19
abundance: few
j_gene: TRBJ2-2
CDR3aa: CASSQDSPGGAANTGELFF
CDR3nt: TGCGCCAGCAGCCAAGACTCGCCAGGGGGCGCGGCGAACACCGGGGAGCTGTTTTTT

d_gene: TRBD1
v_gene: TRBV10-2
len: 11
abundance: NA
j_gene: TRBJ2-7
CDR3aa: CASSPGGLQYF
CDR3nt: TGCGCCAGCAGTCCAGGGGGCCTCCAGTACTTC

d_gene: NA
v_gene: TRBV30
len: 12
abundance: few
j_gene: TRBJ1-4
CDR3aa: CAWSYTSEKLFF
CDR3nt: TGTGCCTGGAGTTATACAAGTGAAAAACTGTTTTTT

d_gene: NA
v_gene: TRBV13
len: 17
abundance: few
j_gene: TRBJ2-1
CDR3aa: CASSLWGGVGRYNEQFF
CDR3nt: TGTGCCAGCAGCTTATGGGGCGGCGTGGGGCGTTACAATGAGCAGTTCTTC

d_gene: NA
v_gene: TRBV5-1
len: 15
abundance: NA
j_gene: TRBJ2-5
CDR3aa: CASSSLGGRQETQYF
CDR3nt: TGCGCCAGCAGCTCACTCGGTGGGAGACAAGAGACCCAGTACTTC

d_gene: NA
v_gene: TRBV5-4
len: 14
abundance: few
j_gene: TRBJ1-2
CDR3aa: CASSFTDINYGYTF
CDR3nt: TGTGCCAGCAGCTTTACAGACATTAACTATGGCTACACCTTC

d_gene: TRBD1
v_gene: TRBV30
len: 15
abundance: NA
j_gene: TRBJ2-7
CDR3aa: CAWSGAGQGFYEQYF
CDR3nt: TGTGCCTGGAGCGGGGCGGGACAGGGGTTCTACGAGCAGTACTTC

d_gene: NA
v_gene: TRBV28
len: 15
abundance: few
j_gene: TRBJ2-6
CDR3aa: CASSPGVSGANVLTF
CDR3nt: TGTGCCAGCAGTCCAGGGGTTTCTGGGGCCAACGTCCTGACTTTC

d_gene: TRBD2
v_gene: TRBV4-2
len: 13
abundance: few
j_gene: TRBJ2-1
CDR3aa: CASSRGTNNEQFF
CDR3nt: TGTGCCAGCAGTCGAGGGACTAACAATGAGCAGTTCTTC

d_gene: NA
v_gene: TRBV6-1
len: 15
abundance: NA
j_gene: TRBJ1-2
CDR3aa: CASSPGSRDLGGYTF
CDR3nt: TGTGCCAGCAGCCCCGGAAGCAGGGATTTGGGAGGCTACACCTTC

d_gene: TRBD2
v_gene: TRBV29-1
len: 13
abundance: few
j_gene: TRBJ2-5
CDR3aa: CSVDRAGGETQYF
CDR3nt: TGCAGCGTCGACCGAGCGGGAGGCGAGACCCAGTACTTC

d_gene: TRBD2
v_gene: TRBV4-1
len: 13
abundance: few
j_gene: TRBJ2-7
CDR3aa: CASSGSGSDEQYF
CDR3nt: TGCGCCAGCAGCGGGAGCGGGAGCGACGAGCAGTACTTC

d_gene: NA
v_gene: TRBV7-9
len: 12
abundance: few
j_gene: TRBJ1-1
CDR3aa: CASSFGNTEAFF
CDR3nt: TGTGCCAGCAGCTTCGGGAACACTGAAGCTTTCTTT

d_gene: TRBD1
v_gene: TRBV19
len: 14
abundance: few
j_gene: TRBJ2-7
CDR3aa: CASSIRTGTYEQYF
CDR3nt: TGTGCCAGTAGTATCCGGACAGGGACCTACGAGCAGTACTTC

d_gene: NA
v_gene: TRBV6-5
len: 14
abundance: few
j_gene: TRBJ1-4
CDR3aa: CASSYSRSNEKLFF
CDR3nt: TGTGCCAGCAGTTACTCGAGGAGCAATGAAAAACTGTTTTTT

d_gene: TRBD1
v_gene: TRBV7-9
len: 17
abundance: few
j_gene: TRBJ2-7
CDR3aa: CASSPQVGQGASYEQYF
CDR3nt: TGTGCCAGCAGCCCCCAAGTAGGACAGGGAGCGTCCTACGAGCAGTACTTC

d_gene: TRBD1
v_gene: TRBV2
len: 12
abundance: NA
j_gene: TRBJ1-2
CDR3aa: CASRGTGYGYTF
CDR3nt: TGTGCCAGCAGGGGGACAGGGTATGGCTACACCTTC

d_gene: TRBD2
v_gene: TRBV27
len: 15
abundance: few
j_gene: TRBJ2-1
CDR3aa: CASSSPSGGGNEQFF
CDR3nt: TGTGCCAGCAGTTCTCCTAGCGGGGGGGGCAATGAGCAGTTCTTC

d_gene: NA
v_gene: TRBV4-3
len: 14
abundance: few
j_gene: TRBJ1-6
CDR3aa: CASSHLDTNSPLHF
CDR3nt: TGCGCCAGCAGCCACCTTGACACCAATTCACCCCTCCACTTT

d_gene: TRBD2
v_gene: TRBV6-6
len: 13
abundance: few
j_gene: TRBJ2-3
CDR3aa: CASRPGLAGGQYF
CDR3nt: TGTGCCAGCAGGCCGGGACTAGCGGGGGGCCAGTATTTT

d_gene: NA
v_gene: TRBV11-2
len: 14
abundance: NA
j_gene: TRBJ2-2
CDR3aa: CASSLALNAGELFF
CDR3nt: TGTGCCAGCAGCTTAGCACTAAACGCCGGGGAGCTGTTTTTT

d_gene: NA
v_gene: TRBV7-6
len: 13
abundance: few
j_gene: TRBJ1-2
CDR3aa: CASSPGRNHGYTF
CDR3nt: TGTGCCAGCAGCCCCGGGAGGAACCATGGCTACACCTTC

d_gene: NA
v_gene: TRBV4-3
len: 13
abundance: few
j_gene: TRBJ2-7
CDR3aa: CASSQGGRYEQYF
CDR3nt: TGCGCCAGCAGCCAAGGAGGCAGATACGAGCAGTACTTC

d_gene: TRBD2
v_gene: TRBV7-6
len: 16
abundance: NA
j_gene: TRBJ2-1
CDR3aa: CASSLIPGLAGATQFF
CDR3nt: TGTGCCAGCAGCTTAATTCCGGGACTAGCGGGAGCAACCCAGTTCTTC

d_gene: TRBD1
v_gene: TRBV7-3
len: 14
abundance: NA
j_gene: TRBJ2-5
CDR3aa: CASSRQGARETQYF
CDR3nt: TGTGCCAGCAGCAGACAGGGGGCCCGAGAGACCCAGTACTTC

d_gene: NA
v_gene: TRBV7-8
len: 16
abundance: few
j_gene: TRBJ2-1
CDR3aa: CASSLDPRWTYNEQFF
CDR3nt: TGTGCCAGCAGCTTAGACCCTAGATGGACCTACAATGAGCAGTTCTTC

d_gene: NA
v_gene: TRBV5-6
len: 17
abundance: NA
j_gene: TRBJ1-1
CDR3aa: CASSLWGRRVRDTEAFF
CDR3nt: TGTGCCAGCAGCTTGTGGGGGCGCCGGGTTAGGGACACTGAAGCTTTCTTT

d_gene: NA
v_gene: TRBV4-2
len: 13
abundance: NA
j_gene: TRBJ2-7
CDR3aa: CASSQASSYEQYF
CDR3nt: TGTGCCAGCAGCCAGGCCAGCTCCTACGAGCAGTACTTC

d_gene: NA
v_gene: TRBV19
len: 14
abundance: NA
j_gene: TRBJ1-5
CDR3aa: CASSIVSAGQPQHF
CDR3nt: TGTGCCAGTAGTATAGTTTCCGCGGGTCAGCCCCAGCATTTT